The present T cell receptor beta chain was sequenced within a study of cytomegalovirus exposure and HLA in healthy donors. Study-level results: Within the data, a cluster of highly shared sequence variants was likely a sequencing artifact. Relative to the roughly 700-donor mean, N-insertions were reportedly fewer in an Asian-associated ancestry cluster in a later analysis.

With 60 Vbeta and 13 Jbeta primers, the PCR was carried out. Study processing details: Later reanalysis found around 80 million unique TCR beta chains, about 10 million of them shared. The table came from immunoSEQ multiplex PCR; TCRdb's copy has only in-frame clones and leaves some out. The V and J calls and the clone size are those of that table, but D and trimming were determined from the DNA. The sample includes around 36,000 clones, roughly 79% seen only once; the top ten take approximately 8.5%. In the case of this clone: The antigen remains unidentified.

Germline V CDR1 and CDR2: SGHDN, FVKESK. The trim removed 2 bases at V and 8 bases at J, leaving 4 bases unmatched. This CDR3 has 13 amino acids. The sequence was obtained from a middle-aged woman in good health and CMV-seronegative. Sequenced sample: PBMCs. This rearrangement joins TRBV14 to TRBJ1-2; 8 bases line up with TRBD1. The CDR3 region has the DNA TGTGCCAGCAGCCAAATGTCAGGGGGCGGCTACACCTTC. It specifies CASSQMSGGGYTF.